In its sample, the clone carrying this T cell receptor beta chain was seen many times. Its antigen is not known. The data originate from a study of T cell repertoires in cytomegalovirus infection. Study summary: Signatures in public TCR beta sequences pointed to both CMV infection and matching HLA type.

The V end lost 5 bases, the J end lost 7 bases, and 13 bases lay between the germline ends. This CDR3 contains 12 residues. CDR1 and CDR2 (germline): SGHNT, YYREEE (reference sequence). Findings and caveats of the study: Adding up the frequency of public TCR beta families identified people who carried CMV plus the relevant HLA. The ex vivo response was dominated by HLA-C-restricted CMV-specific TCR beta clonotypes.

TCRdb used MiXCR to reprocess the reads, holding one entry per CDR3 protein. Here the sample spans 160,000 or so distinct CDR3 sequences, 17% being singletons. The sample was CD8+ T cells from PBMCs. V gene TRBV5-4 combines with J gene TRBJ2-7, with D possibly called TRBD1 or TRBD2 (5 bases each). The clonotype originates from a human donor in good health (CMV status not recorded). Some clones in this sample may be carry-over from other donors' samples. The CDR3: CASSPGTPEQYF. CDR3 sequence (DNA): TGTGCCAGCAGTCCCGGGACCCCGGAGCAGTACTTC.